These 32 T cell receptor beta chains originate from one sample sequenced in a study of CD8+ T cells in alopecia areata. The treatment denotes: oral pan-JAK inhibitor, 5-10 mg twice daily. Investigators isolated RNA and reverse transcribed it into cDNA to act as the sequencing template. The repertoire was sequenced with immunoSEQ multiplex PCR; TCRdb's copy has only in-frame clones and lacks some. The profile shows 110,000 to 150,000 clones, about 85% of them singletons. Material: CD8+ T cells sorted from blood, obtained at week 4, from a patient treated with tofacitinib. These receptors were collected from a human donor with alopecia areata.

This clone turned up a few times. The chain uses TRBV10-3 and TRBJ2-1; 11 bases match TRBD2. The CDR3 spans 12 residues. Germline V gives CDR1 ENHRY, CDR2 SYGVKD. Losses at the gene ends were 11 bases for V and 9 bases for J; bases not matched to a gene: 6. This CDR3 is CAAAGTSGEQFF. CDR3 DNA: TGTGCCGCCGCCGGGACTAGCGGTGAGCAGTTCTTC.

The rearrangement uses TRBV7-9 and TRBJ1-2; no clear D gene. V was shortened by 4 bases and J by 4 bases, with 13 bases between the two germline ends. This CDR3 contains 14 residues. The germline gives CDR1 SEHNR, CDR2 FQNEAQ (reference sequence). The CDR3 DNA is TGTGCCAGCAGCTCCCCGACCACGGTCTATGGCTACACCTTC. Protein: CASSSPTTVYGYTF.

This clone occurred a few times. V is TRBV2 and J is TRBJ2-4; D perhaps matches TRBD2 (7 bases). The length of the CDR3 is 18 residues. The V gene lost 7 bases and the J gene lost 0 bases, with 22 bases spanning the gap. Germline-derived CDR1 and CDR2 are SNHLY and FYNNEI. CDR3 loop: CASTSRGARYLAKNIQYF. The CDR3 nucleotides are TGTGCCAGCACCTCCCGGGGGGCACGTTATCTAGCCAAAAACATTCAGTACTTC.

V gene TRBV27 combines with J gene TRBJ2-7, with a possible D match to TRBD1 (6 bases). The V end lost 6 bases, the J end lost 1 base, and 13 bases lay between the germline ends. CDR3 length: 14 amino acids. The germline V gene has CDR1 MNHEY and CDR2 SMNVEV (reference sequence). The CDR3 reads CASRGLRGSYEQYF. The CDR3 coding sequence is TGTGCCAGCAGGGGCCTTAGGGGGTCCTACGAGCAGTACTTC.

The chain links TRBV4-1 to TRBJ1-1, with a possible D match to TRBD1 (5 bases). Germline lookup yields CDR1 MGHRA and CDR2 YSYEKL. This CDR3 has 18 residues. V was pared by 3 bases and J by 3 bases, with 23 bases between. CDR3 coding DNA: TGCGCCAGCAGCCAGGGGCAGGGTCTGTCCTTGGGAGACACTGAAGCTTTCTTT. This encodes CASSQGQGLSLGDTEAFF.

Only a few counts were recorded for this clone. The chain has TRBV10-3 and TRBJ2-1, with TRBD2 matching over 8 bases. The junction had 1 base not matched to a gene; V was cut back by 3 bases and J by 0 bases. Germline CDR1 reads ENHRY; CDR2 reads SYGVKD. The CDR3 contains 15 residues. DNA for the CDR3: TGTGCCATCAGTGATGGGACTAGCTCCTACAATGAGCAGTTCTTC. This translates into CAISDGTSSYNEQFF.

The J gene is TRBJ2-7, the V gene TRBV29-1, with 7 bases lining up with TRBD2. Germline lookup yields CDR1 SQVTM and CDR2 ANQGSEA. The CDR3 sequence is 13 residues long. V lost 5 bases and J lost 2; bases outside the gene matches: 6. In DNA, the CDR3 is TGCAGCGTTTCACCGGGACTAACCTACGAGCAGTACTTC. Encoded protein: CSVSPGLTYEQYF.

This clone was recorded once. The rearrangement joins TRBV5-6 to TRBJ2-2; 10 nucleotides agree with TRBD2. In germline, CDR1 is SGHDT, CDR2 YYEEEE. J gave up 13 bases and V 1 base, and 10 bases lay outside the gene matches. The CDR3 runs 15 residues. CDR3 nucleotides: TGTGCCAGCAGCTTGTTAGCGGGGGGTCCCGTCGTGCTGTTTTTT. This gives the protein CASSLLAGGPVVLFF.

This CDR3 reads CASGGPGLAVDEQFF. The CDR3 DNA sequence: TGTGCCAGTGGAGGGCCGGGACTAGCGGTCGATGAGCAGTTCTTC. The rearrangement uses TRBV7-9 and TRBJ2-1; 11 bases match TRBD2. The germline V gene has CDR1 SEHNR and CDR2 FQNEAQ (reference sequence). The J segment lost 8 bases and the V segment lost 9 bases, leaving 12 bases of the junction unmatched. The CDR3 covers 15 residues.

J is TRBJ1-2 and V is TRBV27, with a weak D call TRBD1 (5 bases). Trimming pared 7 bases from V and 7 bases from J, leaving 19 bases between. CDR3 size: 14 residues. Germline CDR1 and CDR2: MNHEY and SMNVEV (reference sequence). The chain's CDR3 is CASMGVGPALGYTF. CDR3 DNA sequence: TGTGCCAGCATGGGGGTAGGCCCGGCACTTGGCTACACCTTC.

The chain has TRBV27 and TRBJ2-3, with 7 bases identical to TRBD2. There are 13 residues in the CDR3. After removal of 8 bases from V and 6 bases from J, the junction contained 8 bases not matched to a gene. Germline lookup yields CDR1 MNHEY and CDR2 SMNVEV (reference sequence). The CDR3 loop reads CASSGRSGDTQYF. The DNA for the CDR3 is TGTGCCAGCTCCGGGAGGTCTGGGGATACGCAGTATTTT.

This CDR3 is CASSSTSTYEQYF. The CDR3 DNA follows: TGTGCCAGCAGCTCGACTAGTACCTACGAGCAGTACTTC. The chain uses TRBV7-9 and TRBJ2-7; TRBD2 might be the D (6 bases). V was trimmed by 4 bases and J by 2 bases, leaving 9 bases between them. Germline-derived CDR1 and CDR2 are SEHNR and FQNEAQ (reference sequence). The CDR3 consists of 13 residues.

The chain uses TRBV29-1 and TRBJ2-7; D may be TRBD2 (6 bases). From germline, CDR1 is SQVTM and CDR2 ANQGSEA. The CDR3 is 15 residues long. With 4 bases removed from V and 0 bases from J, the gap between germline ends came to 16 bases. CDR3 region: CSVGPLSGSSYEQYF. The DNA of the CDR3 is TGCAGCGTTGGCCCCCTTAGCGGATCCTCCTACGAGCAGTACTTC.

The rearrangement links TRBV30 to TRBJ1-1; 9 positions agree with TRBD1. V trimming: 3 bases; J trimming: 6 bases; junction bases outside the gene matches: 11. The CDR3 contains 15 residues. Germline CDR1 reads GTSNPN; CDR2 reads SVGIG (reference sequence). The DNA for the CDR3 is TGTGCCTGGAGCCACCTACAGGGGGCTATAGCTGAAGCTTTCTTT. As protein: CAWSHLQGAIAEAFF.

The J gene is TRBJ2-7, the V gene TRBV5-4; 7 nucleotides line up with TRBD1. This CDR3 has 14 amino acids. Germline V gives CDR1 SGHNT, CDR2 YYREEE (reference sequence). V dropped 4 bases and J dropped 0; count of bases not matched to a gene: 4. The CDR3 protein is CASSQGQNSYEQYF. In nucleotides, the CDR3 is TGTGCCAGCAGCCAGGGACAGAACTCCTACGAGCAGTACTTC.

This chain links TRBV9 with TRBJ2-7; D is unclear. The CDR3 is 11 residues long. The germline gives CDR1 SGDLS, CDR2 YYNGEE. V lost 1 base, J lost 1 base, and 0 bases lay in between. The CDR3 loop is CASSVSYEQYF. The CDR3 coding sequence is TGTGCCAGCAGCGTATCCTACGAGCAGTACTTC. Variable domain in full (rest from reference TRBV9 and TRBJ2-7): DSGVTQTPKHLITATGQRVTLRCSPRSGDLSVYWYQQSLDQGLQFLIQYYNGEERAKGNILERFSAQQFPDLHSELNLSSLELGDSALYFCASSVSYEQYFGPGTRLTVT.

The V call is TRBV5-6, the J call TRBJ2-7, with no clear D. The CDR3 has 15 amino acids. Germline CDR1 is SGHDT and CDR2 is YYEEEE. The ends were cut back, 1 base at V and 3 bases at J, with 14 bases in the middle. CDR3 nucleotides: TGTGCCAGCAGCTTGTGGGCGGCCAGCAACTACGAGCAGTACTTC. Translating gives CASSLWAASNYEQYF.

The rearrangement joins TRBV7-6 to TRBJ1-1; D is unclear. V was clipped by 4 bases and J by 2 bases, with 17 bases between them. Germline-derived CDR1 and CDR2 are SGHVS and FNYEAQ. The length of the CDR3 is 16 residues. CDR3 region: CASSSRQAWGNTEAFF. CDR3 nucleotides: TGTGCCAGCAGCTCTCGCCAGGCCTGGGGTAACACTGAAGCTTTCTTT.

The chain uses TRBV2 and TRBJ2-6; perhaps TRBD2 as D (5 bases). The CDR3 has 15 residues. V was trimmed by 10 bases and J by 2 bases, leaving 15 bases between them. Germline CDR1 and CDR2: SNHLY and FYNNEI. The CDR3 sequence is CATILGAAGANVLTF. The CDR3 nucleotides read TGTGCCACCATTCTAGGAGCGGCTGGGGCCAACGTCCTGACTTTC.

V and J are TRBV30 and TRBJ2-1; possible D gene TRBD2, 7 bases. Germline lookup yields CDR1 GTSNPN and CDR2 SVGIG (reference sequence). The V end was cut by 2 bases, the J end by 2 bases, with 13 bases between. This CDR3 region has 15 residues. CDR3 residues: CAWSRRGLPYNEQFF. In nucleotides, the CDR3 is TGTGCCTGGAGTCGGCGGGGGCTCCCCTACAATGAGCAGTTCTTC.

V gene TRBV5-1 combines with J gene TRBJ2-3; the match to TRBD1 covers 9 bases. Germline values: CDR1 SGHRS, CDR2 YFSETQ. Unmatched junction bases numbered 3, after V lost 2 bases and J lost 5 bases. CDR3 length equals 14 residues. The CDR3 region has the DNA TGCGCCAGCAGCTTAGGACAGGGGCGAGATACGCAGTATTTT. It encodes CASSLGQGRDTQYF.

This clone was counted a single time. CDR3 residues: CASREQVAKNIQYF. The CDR3 nucleotides are TGTGCCAGCAGAGAACAGGTAGCCAAAAACATTCAGTACTTC. This chain uses TRBV6-1 with TRBJ2-4; possible D gene TRBD1, 5 bases. Deletions cut 6 bases from V and 0 bases from J, with 9 bases between. CDR1 and CDR2 (germline): MNHNS, SASEGT. This CDR3 comprises 14 residues.

The chain couples TRBV5-1 to TRBJ2-3, with D possibly TRBD1 on 5 matching bases. This CDR3 contains 19 residues. The germline gives CDR1 SGHRS, CDR2 YFSETQ. Between the trimmed V and J ends, which lost 1 base and 0 bases, there was a span of 21 bases. This CDR3 reads CASSLSRYRLISSTDTQYF. The CDR3 DNA is TGCGCCAGCAGCTTGAGTCGATACAGGTTGATCTCTAGCACAGATACGCAGTATTTT.

The chain couples TRBV5-8 to TRBJ1-1; no clear D gene. The CDR3 contains 13 residues. V was cut by 4 bases and J by 1 base, with 8 bases left in between. Germline CDR1 is SGHTS and CDR2 is YDEGEE. For the CDR3, the DNA is TGTGCCAGCAGCCCCGGGAAGAACACTGAAGCTTTCTTT. Its protein is CASSPGKNTEAFF.

The chain is built from TRBV7-9 and TRBJ2-1, with TRBD1 as a possible D gene (5 bases). The CDR3 has 14 amino acids. The germline CDR1 and CDR2 sequences are SEHNR and FQNEAQ (reference sequence). V was clipped by 5 bases and J by 5 bases, with 13 bases between them. The CDR3 loop reads CASSPWGSNNEQFF. The CDR3 nucleotides are TGTGCCAGCAGCCCCTGGGGCTCTAACAATGAGCAGTTCTTC.

The chain combines TRBV5-4 with TRBJ2-7; D gene uncertain. Germline V gene sequence: CDR1 SGHNT, CDR2 YYREEE (reference sequence). This CDR3 spans 13 amino acids. V was pared by 2 bases and J by 4 bases, with 10 bases between. CDR3 sequence reads: CASSFGVGYEQYF. The CDR3 DNA is TGTGCCAGCAGCTTCGGAGTGGGGTACGAGCAGTACTTC.

The V and J genes are TRBV25-1 and TRBJ2-1, with 8 nucleotides matching TRBD1. Germline values: CDR1 MGHDK, CDR2 SYGVNS. This CDR3 has 16 residues. Trimming cost V 7 bases and J 3 bases; bases outside gene matches: 11. The CDR3 DNA follows: TGTGCCAGCACTCCCACGGGCAGGGGGCTCTACAATGAGCAGTTCTTC. Residues: CASTPTGRGLYNEQFF. Using reference TRBV25-1 and TRBJ2-1 for the parts outside the CDR3, the full variable domain is EADIYQTPRYLVIGTGKKITLECSQTMGHDKMYWYQQDPGMELHLIHYSYGVNSTEKGDLSSESTVSRIRTEHFPLTLESARPSHTSQYLCASTPTGRGLYNEQFFGPGTRLTVL.

This rearrangement joins TRBV9 to TRBJ2-1; D gene uncertain. Germline V gives CDR1 SGDLS, CDR2 YYNGEE. The CDR3 is made up of 12 amino acids. Between the trimmed V and J ends, which lost 4 bases and 14 bases, there was a span of 16 bases. This chain's CDR3 is CASSPRNQRKFF. CDR3 nucleotide sequence: TGTGCCAGCAGCCCCCGCAACCAAAGGAAGTTCTTC. The full variable domain, completed using reference TRBV9 and TRBJ2-1, is DSGVTQTPKHLITATGQRVTLRCSPRSGDLSVYWYQQSLDQGLQFLIQYYNGEERAKGNILERFSAQQFPDLHSELNLSSLELGDSALYFCASSPRNQRKFFGPGTRLTVL.

The rearrangement uses TRBV7-2 and TRBJ2-3, with TRBD2 matching 7 bases. The germline gives CDR1 SGHTA, CDR2 FQGNSA. Trimming cost V 1 base and J 3 bases; bases outside gene matches: 1. This CDR3 is built from 14 residues. The CDR3 loop reads CASSLGLATDTQYF. As DNA, the CDR3 is TGTGCCAGCAGCTTAGGACTAGCAACAGATACGCAGTATTTT.

The V call is TRBV7-9, the J call TRBJ1-5, with D possibly being TRBD1 (5 bases). CDR1 SEHNR and CDR2 FQNEAQ come from the germline V gene (reference sequence). This CDR3 has 15 amino acids. Trimming removed 3 bases at V and 5 bases at J, with 14 bases between. CDR3 coding DNA: TGTGCCAGCAGCTTGTCCGGGACGGTAGATCAGCCCCAGCATTTT. The encoded protein is CASSLSGTVDQPQHF.

The chain uses TRBV6-1 and TRBJ1-1; possible D gene TRBD1, 5 bases. There are 14 residues in the CDR3. Germline lookup yields CDR1 MNHNS and CDR2 SASEGT. V was cut by 6 bases and J by 0 bases, with 11 bases left in between. The CDR3 coding sequence is TGTGCCAGCAGGACCCCGACAGTGAACACTGAAGCTTTCTTT. It is translated as CASRTPTVNTEAFF.

V usage is TRBV7-9 and J usage is TRBJ2-3; the D call may be TRBD1 or TRBD2 (6 bases each). The V end was cut by 1 base, the J end by 1 base, with 15 bases between. The CDR3 has 17 amino acids. Germline CDR1 SEHNR, CDR2 FQNEAQ (reference sequence). The CDR3 sequence is CASSLGGGGDGTDTQYF. In nucleotides, the CDR3 is TGTGCCAGCAGCTTAGGTGGAGGGGGTGACGGCACAGATACGCAGTATTTT.